This TCR beta chain was captured in a study of blood T cell repertoires in COVID-19. Looking at the study overall: Sample material is recorded as cDNA or gDNA derived from T cells, B-cell-depleted T cells, or PBMCs.

CDR1 is MDHEN, CDR2 SYDVKM, per germline. The CDR3 loop spans 16 amino acids. The ends lost 2 bases at V and 1 base at J; junction bases unmatched: 3. Assay: immunoSEQ multiplex PCR; the TCRdb copy retains only in-frame clones and omits some. In the table there are about 270,000 clones, around 90% of which are singletons. The chain employs TRBV28 and TRBJ2-3, with 10 bases identical to TRBD2. This TCR came from a woman in her fifties or sixties who had recovered from COVID-19. Input material: PBMCs or T cells enriched from blood (not recorded which). Written as DNA, the CDR3 is TGTGCCAGCAGTTTAGGGCTAGCGGGGGGCACAGATACGCAGTATTTT. This sequence encodes CASSLGLAGGTDTQYF. Combining the CDR3 with reference TRBV28 and TRBJ2-3 gives the whole variable domain DVKVTQSSRYLVKRTGEKVFLECVQDMDHENMFWYRQDPGLGLRLIYFSYDVKMKEKGDIPEGYSVSREKKERFSLILESASTNQTSMYLCASSLGLAGGTDTQYFGPGTRLTVL.